This TCR beta chain derives from a study of CD8+CD57+ T cells in acquired aplastic anemia. Study details: On average, sorted CD4+ and CD8+ cells gave 3 to 3.5 ug of DNA. Study-level results: Patients had roughly 31 CD8+ CDR3 sequences in common with controls (the shared set). Levels of CD8+ Simpson's diversity were not significantly distinct in patients versus controls.

TCR beta VDJ and CDR3 profiling used genomic DNA as template. Via MiXCR, TCRdb re-called the reads, giving one row per CDR3 protein. There are about 220,000 distinct CDR3 sequences in the sample; around half occur only once, and 7.8% lies in the top ten. Flow cytometry had shown expanded CD8+CD57+ cells in the patients chosen for sequencing. Among the patients, none had received any therapy at the time of blood sampling. The germline V and J ends were trimmed by 6 bases and 16 bases, with 16 bases remaining between them. The CDR3 contains 11 residues. Germline lookup yields CDR1 MNHEY and CDR2 SMNVEV (reference sequence). The sample holds a few counts of this clonotype. The antigen remains undetermined.

The material sequenced was sorted CD4+, CD8+, or CD8+CD57+ T cells (not recorded which) from PBMCs. This sequence joins TRBV27 and TRBJ2-1, with D possibly being TRBD1 (5 bases). The receptor was derived from a human donor with aplastic anemia. Here the CDR3 DNA reads TGTGCCAGCAGCCGCGACAGCACTCGATTCTTC. Translated, it gives CASSRDSTRFF.